This T cell receptor (beta chain) came from a study of shared clonotypes between healthy human individuals. Study outcomes and limitations: The researchers took only blood, and tissue repertoires probably look different.

Germline V gives CDR1 MNHEY, CDR2 SVGAGI. The length of the CDR3 is 13 residues. V lost 6 bases and J lost 2, with 10 bases in between. With regard to this clone: Its target is not known. This sample also contains other DNA sequences that code for the same CDR3.

Sequencing used immunoSEQ multiplex PCR; TCRdb keeps in-frame clones, though not all of them. The data hold 2,500,000 or so clones, with approximately 92% observed a single time. The investigators split CD4+ cells into a CD45RA+ naive subset and a CD45RA-negative memory subset. This TCR derives from a man between 18 and 35 years old in good health. This chain uses TRBV6-5 with TRBJ1-2, with D possibly TRBD1 on 6 matching bases. What was sequenced was naive CD4+ T cells sorted from blood. Subset here: CD45RA+ positively selected. The CDR3 DNA follows: TGTGCCAGCAGCAGGGGAAAAAACTATGGCTACACCTTC. Protein sequence: CASSRGKNYGYTF.